Below, 6 T cell receptor beta chains from the same sample are listed, as sequenced in a study of cytotoxic CD8 clonotypes in ibrutinib-treated CLL (TCRdb year 2021). The label giving this sample's time point can be read as: about a year on ibrutinib. Library generation was performed with the immunoSEQ multiplex PCR assay. In its TCRdb copy, this immuneACCESS table keeps in-frame sequences only and misses some clones. Where compared with another copy, unresolved V genes explain less than half of these, and the others have no known cause. This sample holds over 70,000 clones; 75% to 85% were observed only once. The ten top clones hold 4% to 5.5% of the sample. The sample in question was PBMCs, obtained after 12 months of ibrutinib treatment. The source of these receptors is a human donor with chronic lymphocytic leukemia.

The chain links TRBV4-2 to TRBJ1-6, with D perhaps TRBD1 (5 bases). In germline, CDR1 is LGHNA, CDR2 YNFKEQ. The CDR3 has 21 residues. V was trimmed by 0 bases and J by 10 bases, leaving 31 bases between them. In nucleotides, the CDR3 is TGTGCCAGCAGCCAAGACTTACGGAGGGAGATTGGGGCGCGATGGAAATCACCCCTCCACTTT. Encoded protein: CASSQDLRREIGARWKSPLHF.

This rearrangement joins TRBV7-2 to TRBJ2-7, with D hard to call. The V gene's germline CDR1 is SGHTA and CDR2 FQGNSA. CDR3 size: 13 residues. V lost 5 bases, J lost 0 bases, and 8 bases lay in between. CDR3 in DNA: TGTGCCAGCAGCCCCCGACTCTCCTACGAGCAGTACTTC. Translation: CASSPRLSYEQYF.

DNA of the CDR3: TGTGCCAGCAGGGGGATGAGGGACACTGAAGCTTTCTTT. This codes for CASRGMRDTEAFF. V is TRBV2 and J is TRBJ1-1; D gene uncertain. This CDR3 comprises 13 residues. CDR1 and CDR2 from the germline V gene are SNHLY and FYNNEI. Trimming shortened V by 6 bases and J by 3 bases, and 11 bases separated the two germline ends.

The rearrangement uses TRBV6-1 and TRBJ1-2; D not certain. V was trimmed by 8 bases and J by 4 bases, leaving 20 bases between them. This CDR3 spans 15 amino acids. Germline CDR1 MNHNS, CDR2 SASEGT. Here the CDR3 reads CASREAVSVVYGYTF. The CDR3 DNA reads TGTGCCAGCCGAGAGGCGGTTTCGGTTGTCTATGGCTACACCTTC.

The gene calls are TRBV7-2 and TRBJ2-1; 8 bases match TRBD2. Trimming at V came to 3 bases and at J to 5 bases, leaving 6 bases not matched to a gene. The CDR3 consists of 15 residues. CDR1 and CDR2 (germline): SGHTA, FQGNSA. The CDR3, as DNA: TGTGCCAGCAGCTTGGGACTAGGTGGACACAATGAGCAGTTCTTC. This codes for CASSLGLGGHNEQFF.

The chain has TRBV30 and TRBJ1-3; D is perhaps TRBD1 (6 bases). Germline V gene lookup returns CDR1 GTSNPN and CDR2 SVGIG (reference sequence). The CDR3 has 12 amino acids. Trimming took off 3 bases at V and 4 bases at J, with 7 bases between the two ends. The CDR3 DNA follows: TGTGCCTGGAGAGGGGGGGGAAACACCATATATTTT. The encoded protein is CAWRGGGNTIYF.